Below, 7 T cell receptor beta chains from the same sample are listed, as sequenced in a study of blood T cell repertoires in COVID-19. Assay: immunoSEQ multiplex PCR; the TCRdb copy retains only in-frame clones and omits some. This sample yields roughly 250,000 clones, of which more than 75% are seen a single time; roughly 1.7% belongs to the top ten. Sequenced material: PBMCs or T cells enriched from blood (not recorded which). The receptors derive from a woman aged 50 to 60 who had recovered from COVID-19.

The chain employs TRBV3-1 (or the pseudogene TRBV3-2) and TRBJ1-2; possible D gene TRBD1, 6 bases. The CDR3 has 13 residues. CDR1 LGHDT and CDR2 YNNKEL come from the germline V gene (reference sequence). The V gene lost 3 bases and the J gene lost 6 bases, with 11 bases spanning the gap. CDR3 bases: TGTGCCAGCAGCCAGGGGCAGGGGCATGGCTACACCTTC. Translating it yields CASSQGQGHGYTF.

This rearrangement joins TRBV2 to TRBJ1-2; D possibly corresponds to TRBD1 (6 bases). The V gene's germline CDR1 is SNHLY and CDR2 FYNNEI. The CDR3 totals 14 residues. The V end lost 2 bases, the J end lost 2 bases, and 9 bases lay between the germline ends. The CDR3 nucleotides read TGTGCCAGCAGTGAAAGTACAGGGAACTATGGCTACACCTTC. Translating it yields CASSESTGNYGYTF.

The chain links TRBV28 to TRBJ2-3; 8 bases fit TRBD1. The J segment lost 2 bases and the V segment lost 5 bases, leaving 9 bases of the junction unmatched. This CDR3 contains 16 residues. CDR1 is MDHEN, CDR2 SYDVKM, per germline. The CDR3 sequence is CASSGGTGRDTDTQYF. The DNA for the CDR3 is TGTGCCAGCAGTGGGGGGACAGGCAGAGACACAGATACGCAGTATTTT.

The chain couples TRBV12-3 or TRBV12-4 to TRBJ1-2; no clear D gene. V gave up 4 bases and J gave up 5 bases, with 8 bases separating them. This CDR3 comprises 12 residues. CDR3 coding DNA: TGTGCCAGCAGTTCTGGCCCTTATGGCTACACCTTC. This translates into CASSSGPYGYTF.

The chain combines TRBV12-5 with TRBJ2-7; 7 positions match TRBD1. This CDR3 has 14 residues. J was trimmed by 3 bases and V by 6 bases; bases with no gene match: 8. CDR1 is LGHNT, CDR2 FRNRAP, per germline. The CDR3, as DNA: TGTGCTAGTGGACTGACAGGGAGAATCTACGAGCAGTACTTC. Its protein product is CASGLTGRIYEQYF.

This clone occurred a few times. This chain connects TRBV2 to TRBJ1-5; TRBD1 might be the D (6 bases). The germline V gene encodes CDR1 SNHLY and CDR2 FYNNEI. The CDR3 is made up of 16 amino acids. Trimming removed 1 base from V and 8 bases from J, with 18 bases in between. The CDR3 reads CASSEGGTLVMKPQHF. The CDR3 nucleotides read TGTGCCAGCAGTGAAGGGGGGACATTGGTTATGAAGCCCCAGCATTTT.

CDR3 residues: CASSSGQGPYEQYF. The CDR3 DNA sequence: TGTGCCAGCAGCTCAGGACAGGGTCCCTACGAGCAGTACTTC. The J gene is TRBJ2-7, the V gene TRBV9; the match to TRBD1 covers 8 bases. Germline V gene sequence: CDR1 SGDLS, CDR2 YYNGEE. J gave up 2 bases and V 4 bases, and 5 bases lay outside the gene matches. There are 14 residues in the CDR3. Combining the CDR3 with reference TRBV9 and TRBJ2-7 gives the whole variable domain DSGVTQTPKHLITATGQRVTLRCSPRSGDLSVYWYQQSLDQGLQFLIQYYNGEERAKGNILERFSAQQFPDLHSELNLSSLELGDSALYFCASSSGQGPYEQYFGPGTRLTVT.